These T cell receptor beta chains were read from a single sample in a study of blood T cell repertoires in COVID-19. Assay: immunoSEQ multiplex PCR; the TCRdb copy retains only in-frame clones and omits some. The data contain roughly 120,000 clones, 80% to 90% of them singletons. The sample consisted of peripheral blood. The receptors shown here come from a man between 65 and 80 years old with active or convalescent COVID-19. CDR3s include the opening cysteine and the closing phenylalanine or tryptophan. Each record gives: D gene, clone size, V gene, J gene, CDR3 protein, CDR3 DNA. A D gene is named only where the DNA matches it firmly. Clone sizes are given selectively: once, few, many, or a class where the clone is expanded.

>-|-|TRBV9|TRBJ1-1
CASSPPGGINTEAFF
TGTGCCAGCAGCCCCCCCGGAGGGATAAACACTGAAGCTTTCTTT
>-|-|TRBV29-1|TRBJ2-3
CSVEDGQPRDTQYF
TGCAGCGTTGAGGATGGACAGCCCAGAGATACGCAGTATTTT
>-|-|TRBV9|TRBJ2-3
CASSVVPGGTDTQYF
TGTGCCAGCAGCGTAGTGCCAGGGGGCACAGATACGCAGTATTTT
>TRBD1|once|TRBV28|TRBJ1-5
CASRSGTGDSNQPQHF
TGTGCCAGCAGGTCCGGGACAGGGGATAGCAATCAGCCCCAGCATTTT
>-|-|TRBV30|TRBJ1-5
CAWSLGAQQPQHF
TGTGCCTGGAGTCTGGGGGCTCAACAGCCCCAGCATTTT
>-|-|TRBV10-3|TRBJ2-3
CATAQSDTQYF
TGTGCCACCGCCCAGTCAGATACGCAGTATTTT
>TRBD2|-|TRBV10-3|TRBJ2-1
CAISASSGSVNEQFF
TGTGCCATCAGTGCTTCGAGCGGGAGCGTCAATGAGCAGTTCTTC
>TRBD1|-|TRBV12-5|TRBJ2-3
CASGSGQGNTDTQYF
TGTGCTAGTGGTTCCGGACAGGGAAACACAGATACGCAGTATTTT
>TRBD1|once|TRBV4-1|TRBJ2-1
CASASRDRVYNEQFF
TGCGCCAGCGCCTCCCGGGACAGGGTTTACAATGAGCAGTTCTTC
>TRBD1|-|TRBV3-1/TRBV3-2|TRBJ1-4
CASSLRDRDEKLFF
TGTGCCAGCAGCCTCCGGGACAGGGACGAAAAACTGTTTTTT
>TRBD1|-|TRBV5-8|TRBJ1-5
CASSLDGTEYNQPQHF
TGTGCCAGCAGCTTGGACGGGACAGAATACAATCAGCCCCAGCATTTT
>TRBD1|-|TRBV10-3|TRBJ1-2
CASQTGVGYGYTF
TGTGCCAGCCAGACAGGGGTAGGATATGGCTACACCTTC
>TRBD2|once|TRBV18|TRBJ2-1
CASSPIAGGEQFF
TGTGCCAGCTCACCAATAGCGGGAGGTGAGCAGTTCTTC
>-|-|TRBV18|TRBJ2-3
CASSTRTLTDTQYF
TGTGCCAGCTCTACTCGGACACTCACAGATACGCAGTATTTT
>TRBD1|-|TRBV11-2|TRBJ2-7
CASSNRDRASYEQYF
TGTGCCAGCAGCAACCGGGACAGGGCATCCTACGAGCAGTACTTC
>-|once|TRBV10-3|TRBJ2-7
CAIKEATSYEQYF
TGTGCCATCAAGGAGGCGACCTCCTACGAGCAGTACTTC
>-|-|TRBV5-8|TRBJ2-3
CASSLRPTSTDTQYF
TGTGCCAGCAGCTTGCGACCGACTAGCACAGATACGCAGTATTTT
>TRBD1|-|TRBV18|TRBJ2-6
CASSPPGTGGTDGANVLTF
TGTGCCAGCTCACCCCCCGGGACAGGCGGTACTGACGGGGCCAACGTCCTGACTTTC
>-|-|TRBV20-1|TRBJ1-1
CSARSQFEAFF
TGCAGTGCTAGAAGTCAGTTTGAAGCTTTCTTT
>-|-|TRBV3-1/TRBV3-2|TRBJ2-7
CASSQVPVYEQYF
TGTGCCAGCAGCCAAGTTCCCGTCTACGAGCAGTACTTC
>TRBD1|-|TRBV5-1|TRBJ1-2
CASSLDGQGAHGYTF
TGCGCCAGCAGCTTGGATGGACAGGGGGCGCATGGCTACACCTTC